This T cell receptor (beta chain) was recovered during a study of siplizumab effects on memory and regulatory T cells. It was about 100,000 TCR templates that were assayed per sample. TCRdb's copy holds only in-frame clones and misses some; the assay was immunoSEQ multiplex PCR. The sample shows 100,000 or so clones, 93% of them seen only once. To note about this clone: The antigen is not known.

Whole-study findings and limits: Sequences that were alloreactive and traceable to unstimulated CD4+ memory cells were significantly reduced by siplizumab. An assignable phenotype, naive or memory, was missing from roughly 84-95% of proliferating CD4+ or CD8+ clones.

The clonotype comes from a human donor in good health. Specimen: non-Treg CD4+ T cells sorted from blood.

CDR3 DNA: TGTGCTAGTGGTTTGAGTTTGGGGGATAGGGGCAATCAGCCCCAGCATTTT. It translates to CASGLSLGDRGNQPQHF. The V and J genes are TRBV12-5 and TRBJ1-5, with a tentative D call TRBD1 (5 bases). Germline V lookup: CDR1 LGHNT, CDR2 FRNRAP. Trimming pared 2 bases from V and 2 bases from J, leaving 16 bases between. The CDR3 covers 17 residues. Looking up the rest from reference TRBV12-5 and TRBJ1-5 gives the full variable domain: DARVTQTPRHKVTEMGQEVTMRCQPILGHNTVFWYRQTMMQGLELLAYFRNRAPLDDSGMPKDRFSAEMPDATLATLKIQPSEPRDSAVYFCASGLSLGDRGNQPQHFGDGTRLSIL.